This entry lists 26 T cell receptor beta chains sequenced from one sample in a study of cytomegalovirus exposure and HLA in healthy donors. PCR used 60 Vbeta primers and 13 Jbeta primers. Here immunoSEQ multiplex PCR was the method, and the copy in TCRdb shows in-frame clones only, minus some. The sample includes some 130,000 clones, just under 80% of them seen just once. Material: PBMCs. These receptors originate from a woman aged 35 to 49 in good health and CMV-seronegative.

The V call is TRBV6-6, the J call TRBJ2-2; D gene ambiguous. The V gene's germline CDR1 is MNHNY and CDR2 SVGAGI (reference sequence). The CDR3 has 13 residues. V was pared by 4 bases and J by 4 bases, with 7 bases between. The CDR3 coding sequence is TGTGCCAGCAGTTGGCCTGTCACCGGGGAGCTGTTTTTT. Its translation is CASSWPVTGELFF.

The chain combines TRBV2 with TRBJ2-5; 10 positions agree with TRBD2. The J call is in doubt because the DNA end fits TRBJ2-7 better. Germline V CDR1 and CDR2: SNHLY, FYNNEI. This CDR3 is built from 16 residues. The CDR3 spells CASARTSGFGSYEQYF. The DNA of the CDR3 is TGTGCCAGCGCCAGGACTAGCGGCTTCGGGTCCTACGAGCAGTACTTC.

The chain couples TRBV6-5 to TRBJ1-1; weak D call: TRBD1 (5 bases). Germline V gene data show CDR1 as MNHEY and CDR2 as SVGAGI. The V and J ends lost 6 bases and 6 bases respectively, with 11 bases between them. This CDR3 comprises 12 residues. The CDR3 DNA follows: TGTGCCAGCAGCCGAGCGGGGGCTGAAGCTTTCTTT. Its protein product is CASSRAGAEAFF.

The CDR3 loop is CASSRRNAGTEAFF. Written as DNA, the CDR3 is TGTGCCAGCAGTCGGCGGAACGCCGGCACTGAAGCTTTCTTT. V gene TRBV28 combines with J gene TRBJ1-1; D gene uncertain. Trimming shortened V by 5 bases and J by 4 bases, and 14 bases separated the two germline ends. This CDR3 spans 14 amino acids. The germline V gene encodes CDR1 MDHEN and CDR2 SYDVKM. The entire variable domain, with the rest obtained from reference TRBV28 and TRBJ1-1, is as follows: DVKVTQSSRYLVKRTGEKVFLECVQDMDHENMFWYRQDPGLGLRLIYFSYDVKMKEKGDIPEGYSVSREKKERFSLILESASTNQTSMYLCASSRRNAGTEAFFGQGTRLTVV.

The chain recombines TRBV5-1 with TRBJ2-3, with 12 positions matching TRBD1. V lost 3 bases to trimming and J lost 2 bases; unmatched junction nucleotides: 7. There are 17 residues in the CDR3. CDR1 SGHRS and CDR2 YFSETQ come from the germline V gene. The DNA of the CDR3 is TGCGCCAGCAGCTCCGGGACAGGGGGCTCCTCCACAGATACGCAGTATTTT. It encodes CASSSGTGGSSTDTQYF.

V and J are TRBV5-1 and TRBJ2-7; 7 positions agree with TRBD2. Germline CDR1 and CDR2: SGHRS and YFSETQ. This CDR3 region has 14 residues. V lost 0 bases and J lost 3; bases outside the gene matches: 3. Here the CDR3 DNA reads TGCGCCAGCAGCTTGGGGACTAGAGACTACGAGCAGTACTTC. Its protein product is CASSLGTRDYEQYF. Based on the CDR3 plus reference TRBV5-1 and TRBJ2-7, the full variable domain is KAGVTQTPRYLIKTRGQQVTLSCSPISGHRSVSWYQQTPGQGLQFLFEYFSETQRNKGNFPGRFSGRQFSNSRSEMNVSTLELGDSALYLCASSLGTRDYEQYFGPGTRLTVT.

CDR3 loop: CAWGPGQGGTQYF. The CDR3 bases are TGTGCCTGGGGCCCTGGACAGGGCGGGACCCAGTACTTC. This rearrangement joins TRBV30 to TRBJ2-5; TRBD1 matches 8 bases. V dropped 5 bases and J dropped 7; count of bases not matched to a gene: 9. Germline values: CDR1 GTSNPN, CDR2 SVGIG (reference sequence). The CDR3 is 13 amino acids.

The V call is TRBV4-3, the J call TRBJ1-1, with D hard to call. The CDR3 extends over 15 amino acids. Per germline, CDR1 LGHNA and CDR2 YSLEER. The V end lost 1 base, the J end lost 0 bases, and 9 bases lay between the germline ends. In nucleotides, the CDR3 is TGCGCCAGCAGCCAAGCCGTGGGCCTGAACACTGAAGCTTTCTTT. This translates into CASSQAVGLNTEAFF.

This clone was detected only a few times. This chain links TRBV15 with TRBJ1-2, with D perhaps matching TRBD1 (5 bases). The ends were cut back, 0 bases at V and 4 bases at J, with 12 bases in the middle. CDR1 and CDR2 (germline): LNHNV, YYDKDF (reference sequence). The CDR3 is made up of 15 amino acids. The CDR3 coding sequence is TGTGCCACCAGCAGAGAAAAGGGGCAGAGCTATGGCTACACCTTC. The encoded protein is CATSREKGQSYGYTF.

The V call is TRBV7-9, the J call TRBJ2-3; no definite D call. CDR1 and CDR2 from the germline V gene are SEHNR and FQNEAQ (reference sequence). This CDR3 has 14 residues. The V end lost 2 bases, the J end lost 3 bases, and 9 bases lay between the germline ends. CDR3 loop: CASSLSRETDTQYF. CDR3 DNA: TGTGCCAGCAGCTTATCACGAGAGACAGATACGCAGTATTTT.

Concerning this clone: The sample holds other DNA sequences that translate to the same CDR3. The chain uses TRBV14 and TRBJ1-1; unclear D gene. Trimming shortened V by 4 bases and J by 5 bases, and 5 bases separated the two germline ends. The CDR3 contains 11 residues. Germline CDR1 reads SGHDN; CDR2 reads FVKESK. The CDR3 bases are TGTGCCAGCAGCCCTAGGACTGAAGCTTTCTTT. This translates into CASSPRTEAFF. The full variable domain, rest sourced from reference TRBV14 and TRBJ1-1, is EAGVTQFPSHSVIEKGQTVTLRCDPISGHDNLYWYRRVMGKEIKFLLHFVKESKQDESGMPNNRFLAERTGGTYSTLKVQPAELEDSGVYFCASSPRTEAFFGQGTRLTVV.

This chain links TRBV2 with TRBJ1-2; D perhaps matches TRBD1 (5 bases). The V and J ends lost 2 bases and 2 bases respectively, with 6 bases between them. CDR1 and CDR2 (germline): SNHLY, FYNNEI. The CDR3 runs 13 residues. The CDR3 sequence: CASSETGNYGYTF. The CDR3 DNA follows: TGTGCCAGCAGTGAAACAGGAAACTATGGCTACACCTTC.

The chain joins TRBV27 to TRBJ2-1; D is perhaps TRBD1 (6 bases). V lost 3 bases and J 4 bases, leaving 10 bases between the germline ends. The CDR3 is made up of 14 amino acids. Germline V CDR1 and CDR2: MNHEY, SMNVEV (reference sequence). This CDR3 is CASSFGQPYNEQFF. CDR3 in DNA: TGTGCCAGCAGTTTCGGACAGCCTTACAATGAGCAGTTCTTC.

This clone was counted a single time. V gene TRBV6-5 combines with J gene TRBJ1-1; perhaps TRBD1 as D (5 bases). The CDR3 totals 13 residues. The V gene's germline CDR1 is MNHEY and CDR2 SVGAGI. The V end was cut by 7 bases, the J end by 3 bases, with 12 bases between. In DNA form, the CDR3 reads TGTGCCAGCAATGCCAGGGCGGACACTGAAGCTTTCTTT. Amino acid sequence: CASNARADTEAFF.

The V call is TRBV5-4, the J call TRBJ2-3; 14 nucleotides line up with TRBD2. Germline lookup yields CDR1 SGHNT and CDR2 YYREEE (reference sequence). With 3 bases clipped from V and 2 bases from J, the junction kept 8 bases outside the gene matches. This CDR3 is built from 18 residues. CDR3 sequence reads: CASSWRTSGRINTDTQYF. The CDR3 nucleotides read TGTGCCAGCAGCTGGCGGACTAGCGGGAGGATCAACACAGATACGCAGTATTTT.

The V and J genes are TRBV28 and TRBJ2-7, with TRBD2 matching 13 bases. Germline lookup yields CDR1 MDHEN and CDR2 SYDVKM. Germline trimming cut 10 bases from V and 7 bases from J; bases unmatched to any gene: 13. The CDR3 consists of 15 residues. The CDR3 DNA reads TGTGCCATCGCGGCCCAGACTAGCGGGGGGAGGGAGCAGTACTTC. It translates to CAIAAQTSGGREQYF.

This clone came up a few times. V usage is TRBV2 and J usage is TRBJ2-5; 9 bases match TRBD2. Trimming at V came to 3 bases and at J to 0 bases, leaving 5 bases not matched to a gene. The CDR3 spans 16 residues. The germline V gene encodes CDR1 SNHLY and CDR2 FYNNEI. DNA for the CDR3: TGTGCCAGCAGTGAGTTAGCGGGGGAACACCAAGAGACCCAGTACTTC. As protein: CASSELAGEHQETQYF. The full variable domain, completed using reference TRBV2 and TRBJ2-5, is EPEVTQTPSHQVTQMGQEVILRCVPISNHLYFYWYRQILGQKVEFLVSFYNNEISEKSEIFDDQFSVERPDGSNFTLKIRSTKLEDSAMYFCASSELAGEHQETQYFGPGTRLLVL.

The chain joins TRBV6-5 to TRBJ1-1; D is uncertain. V was shortened by 5 bases and J by 8 bases, with 12 bases between the two germline ends. CDR3 length equals 12 residues. CDR1 is MNHEY, CDR2 SVGAGI, per germline. CDR3 in amino acids: CASSEAAREAFF. In DNA, the CDR3 is TGTGCCAGCAGTGAAGCGGCTAGAGAAGCTTTCTTT.

The V and J genes are TRBV5-4 and TRBJ2-3; a weak D match, TRBD1 (6 bases). In germline, CDR1 is SGHNT, CDR2 YYREEE (reference sequence). The CDR3 runs 15 residues. V was clipped by 4 bases and J by 3 bases, with 15 bases between them. CDR3 sequence reads: CASSGGGYRTDTQYF. CDR3 sequence (DNA): TGTGCCAGCAGCGGGGGCGGCTATAGGACAGATACGCAGTATTTT. The whole variable domain, filled in from reference TRBV5-4 and TRBJ2-3, reads ETGVTQSPTHLIKTRGQQVTLRCSSQSGHNTVSWYQQALGQGPQFIFQYYREEENGRGNFPPRFSGLQFPNYSSELNVNALELDDSALYLCASSGGGYRTDTQYFGPGTRLTVL.

The genes are TRBV19 and TRBJ1-1; D gene unclear. The CDR3 totals 15 residues. V lost 5 bases to trimming and J lost 0 bases, with 13 bases between them. The germline gives CDR1 LNHDA, CDR2 SQIVND (reference sequence). The CDR3 is CASSLRTDMNTEAFF. The CDR3 DNA follows: TGTGCCAGTAGTCTGCGGACTGACATGAACACTGAAGCTTTCTTT.

The CDR3 bases are TGTGCCTGGAGTGTACAGGGGGCGGATTCACCCCTCCACTTT. Amino acid sequence: CAWSVQGADSPLHF. The V gene is TRBV30, the J gene TRBJ1-6; 9 bases fit TRBD1. Germline V gives CDR1 GTSNPN, CDR2 SVGIG (reference sequence). The CDR3 consists of 14 residues. Trimming at V came to 0 bases and at J to 8 bases, leaving 2 bases not matched to a gene.

This chain uses TRBV5-4 with TRBJ1-2, with 8 bases matching TRBD1. The CDR3 length is 16 residues. V lost 4 bases and J lost 0; bases outside the gene matches: 8. Germline V gene data show CDR1 as SGHNT and CDR2 as YYREEE (reference sequence). The CDR3 bases are TGTGCCAGCAGCGCAGGGGACAGGAGAGCTAACTATGGCTACACCTTC. This translates into CASSAGDRRANYGYTF.

The chain carries TRBV29-1 and TRBJ2-2; TRBD2 is a possible D gene (7 bases). Germline V gene sequence: CDR1 SQVTM, CDR2 ANQGSEA. V was cut by 6 bases and J by 6 bases, with 20 bases left in between. This CDR3 spans 15 amino acids. As DNA, the CDR3 is TGCAGCGTGGGGAACCCGGGGGCGGGGGCCGGGGAGCTGTTTTTT. Residues: CSVGNPGAGAGELFF.

The CDR3 DNA follows: TGTGCCAGCAGTTACACACCAGGGAACACTGAAGCTTTCTTT. It yields the protein CASSYTPGNTEAFF. This chain links TRBV6-5 with TRBJ1-1, with D unclear. This CDR3 has 14 residues. CDR1 is MNHEY, CDR2 SVGAGI, per germline. V lost 2 bases and J lost 1, with 8 bases in between.

The V gene is TRBV5-1, the J gene TRBJ2-2, with a possible D match to TRBD1 (6 bases). From germline, CDR1 is SGHRS and CDR2 YFSETQ. CDR3 length: 16 residues. Trimming cost V 1 base and J 5 bases, with 15 bases left between them. CDR3 nucleotides: TGCGCCAGCAGCTTGAGGTCAGGGGCTTCGACCGGGGAGCTGTTTTTT. Its translation: CASSLRSGASTGELFF.

J is TRBJ2-3 and V is TRBV7-8; 14 positions agree with TRBD2. The J segment lost 1 base and the V segment lost 5 bases, leaving 8 bases of the junction unmatched. This CDR3 has 18 amino acids. Germline V CDR1 and CDR2: SGHVS, FQNEAQ. This CDR3 is CASSDPGLAGAGTDTQYF. The CDR3, as DNA: TGTGCCAGCAGCGATCCGGGACTAGCGGGAGCGGGCACAGATACGCAGTATTTT. The whole variable domain, filled in from reference TRBV7-8 and TRBJ2-3, reads GAGVSQSPRYKVAKRGQDVALRCDPISGHVSLFWYQQALGQGPEFLTYFQNEAQLDKSGLPSDRFFAERPEGSVSTLKIQRTQQEDSAVYLCASSDPGLAGAGTDTQYFGPGTRLTVL.